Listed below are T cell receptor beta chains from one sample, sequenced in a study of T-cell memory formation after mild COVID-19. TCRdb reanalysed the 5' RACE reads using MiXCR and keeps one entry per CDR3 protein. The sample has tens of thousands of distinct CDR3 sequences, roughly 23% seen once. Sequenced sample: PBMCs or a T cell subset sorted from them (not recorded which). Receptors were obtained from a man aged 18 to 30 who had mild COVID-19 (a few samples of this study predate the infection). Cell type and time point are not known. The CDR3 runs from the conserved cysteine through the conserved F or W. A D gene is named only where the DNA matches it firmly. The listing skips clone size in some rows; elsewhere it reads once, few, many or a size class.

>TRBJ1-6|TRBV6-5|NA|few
CATKGGFSPLHF
TGTGCCACCAAAGGAGGGTTCTCACCCCTCCACTTT
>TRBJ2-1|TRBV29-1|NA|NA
CSVGIQGHEQFF
TGCAGCGTTGGAATACAGGGACATGAGCAGTTCTTC
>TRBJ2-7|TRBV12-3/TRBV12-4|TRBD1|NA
CASSTSGTGGYEQYF
TGTGCCAGCAGTACCTCCGGGACAGGGGGCTACGAGCAGTACTTC
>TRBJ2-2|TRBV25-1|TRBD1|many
CASSGTGDTGELFF
TGTGCCAGCAGTGGGACAGGGGACACCGGGGAGCTGTTTTTT
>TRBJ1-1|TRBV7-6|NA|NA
CASSETGGATEAFF
TGTGCCAGCAGCGAAACTGGCGGGGCCACTGAAGCTTTCTTT
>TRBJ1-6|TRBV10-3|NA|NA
CAISESGENSPLHF
TGTGCCATCAGTGAGTCGGGGGAGAATTCACCCCTCCACTTT
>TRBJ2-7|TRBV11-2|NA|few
CASSLVAAGLGEQYF
TGTGCCAGCAGCTTAGTTGCAGCAGGTTTGGGCGAGCAGTACTTC
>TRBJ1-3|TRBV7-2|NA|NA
CASSLDGQGGNTIYF
TGTGCCAGCAGCTTAGACGGGCAGGGAGGAAACACCATATATTTT
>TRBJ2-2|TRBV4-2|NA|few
CASSQVTGNTGELFF
TGTGCCAGCAGCCAAGTTACAGGAAACACCGGGGAGCTGTTTTTT
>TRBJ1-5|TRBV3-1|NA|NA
CASSPEGGWNQPQHF
TGTGCCAGCAGCCCGGAGGGGGGGTGGAATCAGCCCCAGCATTTT
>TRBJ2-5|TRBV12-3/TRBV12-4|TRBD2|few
CASKGPVVAGGRQETQYF
TGTGCCAGCAAGGGGCCCGTGGTGGCGGGGGGGCGCCAAGAGACCCAGTACTTC
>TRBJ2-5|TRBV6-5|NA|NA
CASSYSTGAQETQYF
TGTGCCAGCAGTTACTCGACAGGAGCACAAGAGACCCAGTACTTC
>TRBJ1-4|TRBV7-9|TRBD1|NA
CASSQTGGDEKLFF
TGTGCCAGCAGCCAGACAGGGGGCGACGAAAAACTGTTTTTT
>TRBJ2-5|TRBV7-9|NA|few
CASSLENEETQYF
TGTGCCAGCAGCTTAGAGAACGAGGAGACCCAGTACTTC
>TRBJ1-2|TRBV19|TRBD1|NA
CASSGLQGADGYTF
TGTGCCAGTAGCGGGCTACAGGGGGCGGATGGCTACACCTTC
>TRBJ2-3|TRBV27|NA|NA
CASSLLGREDTQYF
TGTGCCAGCAGTTTACTTGGCAGGGAAGATACGCAGTATTTT
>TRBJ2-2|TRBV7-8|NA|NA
CASSLAWEVLAGELFF
TGTGCCAGCAGCTTAGCCTGGGAGGTACTAGCCGGGGAGCTGTTTTTT
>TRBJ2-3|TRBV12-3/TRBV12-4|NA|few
CASMMGNTDTQYF
TGTGCCAGCATGATGGGGAACACAGATACGCAGTATTTT
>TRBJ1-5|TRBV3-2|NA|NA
CASSIFTPTGRVDQPQHF
TGTGCCAGCAGCATATTTACCCCCACAGGTAGGGTGGATCAGCCCCAGCATTTT
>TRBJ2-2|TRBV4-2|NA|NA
CASSQDTADVNTGELFF
TGTGCCAGCAGCCAAGACACGGCGGACGTAAACACCGGGGAGCTGTTTTTT
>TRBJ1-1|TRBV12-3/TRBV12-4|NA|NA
CASTGALGVYTEAFF
TGTGCCAGCACAGGGGCATTGGGGGTGTACACTGAAGCTTTCTTT
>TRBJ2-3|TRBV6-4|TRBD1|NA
CASSLTGTGMQYF
TGTGCCAGCAGCCTAACCGGGACAGGGATGCAGTATTTT
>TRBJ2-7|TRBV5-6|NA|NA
CASSVASYEQYF
TGTGCCAGCAGCGTGGCCTCCTACGAGCAGTACTTC
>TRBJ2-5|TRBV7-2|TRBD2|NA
CASSLWTSGEETQYF
TGTGCCAGCAGCTTATGGACTAGCGGGGAAGAGACCCAGTACTTC
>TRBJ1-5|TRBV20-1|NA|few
CSAREDSFYTQPQHF
TGCAGTGCCAGAGAGGACAGCTTCTACACGCAGCCCCAGCATTTT
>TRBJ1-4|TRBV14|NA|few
CASSQDSRGMPLNEKLFF
TGTGCCAGCAGCCAAGATAGTCGGGGGATGCCATTAAATGAAAAACTGTTTTTT
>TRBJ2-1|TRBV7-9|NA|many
CASSLGGEQFF
TGTGCCAGCAGCTTAGGGGGGGAGCAGTTCTTC
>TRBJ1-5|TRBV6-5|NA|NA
CASRGVGNQPQHF
TGTGCCAGCAGAGGCGTCGGAAATCAGCCCCAGCATTTT
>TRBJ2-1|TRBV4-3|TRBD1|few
CASRAGTASYNEQFF
TGCGCCAGCAGGGCCGGGACAGCGTCTTACAATGAGCAGTTCTTC
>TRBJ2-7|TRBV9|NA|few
CASSVGSGHSYEQYF
TGTGCCAGCAGCGTAGGGAGCGGACATTCCTACGAGCAGTACTTC
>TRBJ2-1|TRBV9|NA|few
CASSVENRNEQFF
TGTGCCAGCAGCGTAGAAAACAGGAATGAGCAGTTCTTC
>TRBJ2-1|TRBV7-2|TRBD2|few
CASSVGLAGGNEQFF
TGTGCCAGCAGCGTTGGACTAGCGGGGGGGAATGAGCAGTTCTTC
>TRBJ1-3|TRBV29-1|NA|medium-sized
CSVEPGSGNTIYF
TGCAGCGTTGAACCAGGCTCTGGAAACACCATATATTTT
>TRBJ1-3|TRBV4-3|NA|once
CASSQDIRAISGNTIYF
TGCGCCAGCAGCCAAGATATCCGAGCAATCTCTGGAAACACCATATATTTT
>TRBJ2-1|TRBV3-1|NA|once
CASSHPSGTRSSYNEQFF
TGTGCCAGCAGCCACCCCTCTGGGACCAGGAGCTCCTACAATGAGCAGTTCTTC
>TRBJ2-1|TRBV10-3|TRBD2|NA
CAIKGTSGDNEQFF
TGTGCCATCAAGGGGACTAGCGGGGACAATGAGCAGTTCTTC
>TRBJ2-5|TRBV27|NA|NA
CASSPRVVGETQYF
TGTGCCAGCAGTCCGAGGGTCGTAGGGGAGACCCAGTACTTC
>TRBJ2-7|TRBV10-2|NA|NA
CASSESQGWEQYF
TGCGCCAGCAGTGAGTCCCAGGGGTGGGAGCAGTACTTC
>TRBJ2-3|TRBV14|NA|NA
CASSQELGYTDTQYF
TGTGCCAGCAGCCAAGAACTGGGGTACACAGATACGCAGTATTTT
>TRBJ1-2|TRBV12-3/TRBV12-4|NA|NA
CAIDSLVVYGYTF
TGTGCCATCGACTCATTAGTTGTCTATGGCTACACCTTC
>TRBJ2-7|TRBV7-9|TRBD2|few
CASSDGTSGAYEQYF
TGTGCCAGCAGCGACGGGACTAGCGGGGCCTACGAGCAGTACTTC
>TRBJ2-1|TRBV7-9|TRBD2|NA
CASSLGGDTYNEQFF
TGTGCCAGCAGCCTGGGGGGGGATACCTACAATGAGCAGTTCTTC
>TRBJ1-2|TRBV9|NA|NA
CASGPGYGYTF
TGTGCCAGCGGTCCTGGCTATGGCTACACCTTC
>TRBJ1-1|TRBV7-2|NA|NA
CASRATGSEAFF
TGTGCCAGCAGAGCCACCGGGTCTGAAGCTTTCTTT
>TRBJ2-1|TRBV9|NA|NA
CASSVGGTGAYNEQFF
TGTGCCAGCAGCGTAGGCGGGACTGGAGCCTACAATGAGCAGTTCTTC
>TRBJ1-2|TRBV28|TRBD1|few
CASSLTGAGGGYTF
TGTGCCAGCAGTCTGACAGGGGCAGGGGGTGGCTACACCTTC
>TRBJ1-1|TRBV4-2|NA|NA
CASSQEQGMNTEAFF
TGTGCCAGCAGCCAAGAGCAAGGGATGAACACTGAAGCTTTCTTT
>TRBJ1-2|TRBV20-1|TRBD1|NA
CSAPTGVRADYGYTF
TGCAGTGCTCCCACAGGGGTACGGGCAGACTATGGCTACACATTC
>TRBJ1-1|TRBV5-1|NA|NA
CASRVGHEAFF
TGCGCCAGCAGGGTGGGGCATGAAGCTTTCTTT
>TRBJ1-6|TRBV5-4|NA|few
CASSMNYGGIGPLHF
TGTGCCAGCAGCATGAATTACGGGGGAATTGGGCCCCTCCACTTT
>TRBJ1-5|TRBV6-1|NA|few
CASSAGGWQPQHF
TGTGCCAGCAGTGCGGGGGGCTGGCAGCCCCAGCATTTT
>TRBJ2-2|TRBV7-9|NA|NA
CASSSDGGELFF
TGTGCCAGCAGCTCCGACGGAGGGGAGCTGTTTTTT
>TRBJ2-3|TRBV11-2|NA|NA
CASSSGFDPSRGTDTQYF
TGTGCCAGCAGTAGTGGGTTCGACCCCTCTAGGGGGACAGATACGCAGTATTTT
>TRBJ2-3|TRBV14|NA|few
CASSRGFLGFRDTQYF
TGTGCCAGCAGCCGAGGATTTCTCGGTTTCAGGGATACGCAGTATTTT
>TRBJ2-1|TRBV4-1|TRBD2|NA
CASTLAGSYNEQFF
TGCGCCAGCACCCTAGCGGGTTCCTACAATGAGCAGTTCTTC
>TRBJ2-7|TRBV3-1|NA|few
CASSQTEAGHEQYF
TGTGCCAGCAGCCAAACAGAGGCAGGGCACGAGCAGTACTTC
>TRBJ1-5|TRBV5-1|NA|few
CASSLGTETQPQHF
TGTGCCAGCAGCTTAGGGACGGAGACTCAGCCCCAGCATTTT
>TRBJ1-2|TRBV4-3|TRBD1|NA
CASSQGSTGAYGYTF
TGCGCCAGCAGCCAAGGCTCGACAGGGGCGTATGGCTACACCTTC
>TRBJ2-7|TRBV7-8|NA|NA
CASGGPEQYF
TGTGCCAGCGGAGGGCCCGAGCAGTACTTC